A single sample gave rise to the 3 T cell receptor beta chains below, sequenced in a study of Ad26.COV2.S vaccination and SARS-CoV-2 variants (dated by TCRdb to about 2021). Libraries were built with the immunoSEQ multiplex PCR assay. TCRdb's version of the immuneACCESS table is confined to in-frame rearrangements and falls short of the full clone set. An unresolved V gene accounts for under half of the shortfall where checked; the remainder is of unknown origin. The sample includes about 350,000 clones, with about 89% observed a single time. The biggest ten clones account for roughly 5% of the sample. The treatment or condition label corresponds to: some 19 received Ad26.COV2.S at low or high dose, single or two shots; roughly five received placebo; per-sample allocation not given. Repertoires of vaccine and placebo recipients were sequenced from samples taken on day 63 after the first injection.

The sequencing here drew on peripheral blood, taken in a trial of Ad26.COV2.S vaccine versus placebo. The receptors shown here come from a person between 18 and 60 years old who received the Ad26.COV2.S COVID-19 vaccine or a placebo.

The J gene is TRBJ1-4, the V gene TRBV5-6; 7 bases map to TRBD1. The length of the CDR3 is 14 residues. From germline, CDR1 is SGHDT and CDR2 YYEEEE. Trimming removed 0 bases from V and 6 bases from J; junction bases left unmatched: 2. CDR3 region: CASSLVGGDEKLFF. CDR3 bases: TGTGCCAGCAGCTTGGTAGGGGGCGATGAAAAACTGTTTTTT.

The V and J genes are TRBV19 and TRBJ2-1; TRBD2 matches 9 bases. J lost 6 bases, V lost 8 bases, and 5 bases had no gene match. In germline, CDR1 is LNHDA, CDR2 SQIVND (reference sequence). The CDR3 sequence is 13 residues long. The CDR3 region is CASGGGRANEQFF. DNA of the CDR3: TGTGCCAGTGGGGGCGGGAGGGCCAATGAGCAGTTCTTC.

This clone has just one count. J is TRBJ2-1 and V is TRBV20-1; D possibly corresponds to TRBD1 (6 bases). The V gene's germline CDR1 is DFQATT and CDR2 SNEGSKA (reference sequence). The ends were cut back, 3 bases at V and 8 bases at J, with 20 bases in the middle. The CDR3 runs to 15 residues. Here the CDR3 DNA reads TGCAGTGCTAGTGAGGGGGTCCCAGGTTTCGATGAGCAGTTCTTC. Translating it yields CSASEGVPGFDEQFF.